The 17 T cell receptor beta chains below were found in one sample sequenced in a study of cytomegalovirus exposure and HLA in healthy donors. This PCR relied on a set of 60 Vbeta primers and 13 Jbeta primers. Profiling relied on immunoSEQ multiplex PCR, and the TCRdb table lists in-frame clones only, not all of them. The sample has under 100,000 clones, about 73% seen once. Sequencing was done on a sample of PBMCs. The receptor set was obtained from a woman aged 45-59 years in good health and CMV-seropositive.

The genes are TRBV4-1 and TRBJ2-7; unclear D gene. V was cut by 0 bases and J by 6 bases, with 15 bases left in between. This CDR3 is built from 15 residues. In germline, CDR1 is MGHRA, CDR2 YSYEKL. The CDR3 DNA sequence: TGCGCCAGCAGCCAAGAGGTAGCCGTATCGGGCGAGCAGTACTTC. Translation: CASSQEVAVSGEQYF.

The chain joins TRBV6-5 to TRBJ2-3, with TRBD2 identical over 8 bases. Germline lookup yields CDR1 MNHEY and CDR2 SVGAGI. The CDR3 runs to 15 residues. Trimming removed 2 bases from V and 5 bases from J; junction bases left unmatched: 6. CDR3 residues: CASSYRAGEIDTQYF. The CDR3 nucleotides are TGTGCCAGCAGTTACCGAGCGGGAGAGATAGATACGCAGTATTTT.

This clone has a single count. The chain is built from TRBV19 and TRBJ2-3; the D gene is possibly TRBD2 (5 bases). Between the trimmed V and J ends, which lost 7 bases and 0 bases, there was a span of 11 bases. CDR3 size: 14 residues. Germline assignment: CDR1 LNHDA and CDR2 SQIVND (reference sequence). CDR3 loop: CASTLRTSTDTQYF. The CDR3 nucleotides read TGTGCCAGTACCCTTAGGACTAGCACAGATACGCAGTATTTT.

The chain recombines TRBV11-2 with TRBJ2-1; D perhaps matches TRBD2 (6 bases). Deletions cut 5 bases from V and 5 bases from J, with 16 bases between. The CDR3 length is 15 residues. Germline CDR1 reads SGHAT; CDR2 reads FQNNGV. CDR3 bases: TGTGCCAGCAGCCACACATGGAGCGGGCACAATGAGCAGTTCTTC. It translates to CASSHTWSGHNEQFF.

This rearrangement joins TRBV7-9 to TRBJ2-7; D is possibly TRBD1 (5 bases). Germline CDR1 SEHNR, CDR2 FQNEAQ (reference sequence). The CDR3 covers 13 residues. V shed 3 bases and J shed 6 bases, with 12 bases lying between them. CDR3 nucleotides: TGTGCCAGCAGCTTGGTCGACAGAGCCGAGCAGTACTTC. It translates to CASSLVDRAEQYF.

V is TRBV30 and J is TRBJ2-7; D gene uncertain. Trimming pared 7 bases from V and 0 bases from J, leaving 10 bases between. The CDR3 is made up of 12 amino acids. From germline, CDR1 is GTSNPN and CDR2 SVGIG (reference sequence). The CDR3 coding sequence is TGTGCCTCCCTATCTAGCTCCTACGAGCAGTACTTC. It translates to CASLSSSYEQYF.

The V call is TRBV19, the J call TRBJ2-6, with 9 bases identical to TRBD1. CDR3 length: 17 amino acids. V trimming: 4 bases; J trimming: 4 bases; junction bases outside the gene matches: 8. In germline, CDR1 is LNHDA, CDR2 SQIVND (reference sequence). CDR3 sequence reads: CASSTRTGAPGANVLTF. CDR3 nucleotides: TGTGCCAGTAGTACCCGGACAGGGGCACCCGGGGCCAACGTCCTGACTTTC.

V is TRBV9 and J is TRBJ2-6; D is uncertain. CDR3 length equals 14 residues. Germline V gene lookup returns CDR1 SGDLS and CDR2 YYNGEE. Trimming left V 3 bases short and J 1 base short, with 5 bases between. The CDR3 loop reads CASSAFSGANVLTF. The CDR3 DNA follows: TGTGCCAGCAGCGCCTTTTCTGGGGCCAACGTCCTGACTTTC.

The V gene is TRBV6-1, the J gene TRBJ2-1, with 11 bases matching TRBD2. V was pared by 8 bases and J by 7 bases, with 10 bases of the junction left unmatched. CDR1 and CDR2 (germline): MNHNS, SASEGT. CDR3 length: 15 amino acids. The CDR3 nucleotides read TGTGCCAGCGCGGCGAGGGTAGCGGGAGGGAATGAGCAGTTCTTC. This codes for CASAARVAGGNEQFF.

The rearrangement joins TRBV15 to TRBJ2-7; D is perhaps TRBD1 (6 bases). Looked up from germline, CDR1 is LNHNV and CDR2 is YYDKDF (reference sequence). Trimming left V 0 bases short and J 6 bases short, with 12 bases between. CDR3 length: 14 amino acids. The CDR3 bases are TGTGCCACCAGCAGAGATCCGTCAGGGGTCGAGCAGTACTTC. Residues: CATSRDPSGVEQYF.

A remark on this clone: One end of the junction does not line up with germline, which may come from a read error. The rearrangement uses TRBV19 and TRBJ1-1; TRBD1 might be the D (6 bases). CDR1 is LNHDA and CDR2 is SQIVND in the germline V gene (reference sequence). The CDR3 has 12 amino acids. The CDR3: CASSNRDTKAFF. CDR3 DNA sequence: TGTGCCAGTAGTAATCGGGACACTAAAGCTTTCTTT.

The count of this clone is one. The chain employs TRBV6-6 and TRBJ2-7, with 10 bases aligning to TRBD2. The CDR3 runs to 16 residues. Trimming at V came to 2 bases and at J to 4 bases, leaving 8 bases not matched to a gene. The germline gives CDR1 MNHNY, CDR2 SVGAGI (reference sequence). The CDR3 sequence: CASSYQSGTSVYEQYF. CDR3 DNA: TGTGCCAGCAGTTACCAGTCCGGGACTAGCGTATACGAGCAGTACTTC.

CDR3 DNA: TGTGCCAGCGCGGGGGCCGGGACAGGGGAGCAGCCCCAGCATTTT. This codes for CASAGAGTGEQPQHF. This rearrangement joins TRBV28 to TRBJ1-5; 10 bases map to TRBD1. The CDR3 sequence is 15 residues long. The V and J ends lost 8 bases and 7 bases, in that order; junction bases with no gene match: 11. Germline values: CDR1 MDHEN, CDR2 SYDVKM.

This clone was counted once. The rearrangement links TRBV5-1 to TRBJ1-1; 9 bases line up with TRBD1. The trim removed 4 bases at V and 12 bases at J, leaving 13 bases unmatched. This CDR3 has 14 amino acids. Germline CDR1 and CDR2: SGHRS and YFSETQ. The CDR3 is CASSPEGGQGLTFF. DNA for the CDR3: TGCGCCAGCAGCCCAGAAGGGGGACAGGGTCTTACTTTCTTT.

The chain couples TRBV5-8 to TRBJ1-1; D is ambiguous. Germline CDR1 SGHTS, CDR2 YDEGEE. The V and J ends lost 1 base and 1 base respectively, with 5 bases between them. The CDR3 totals 13 residues. The CDR3 coding sequence is TGTGCCAGCAGCTTGAGCAAGAACACTGAAGCTTTCTTT. As protein: CASSLSKNTEAFF. Together with reference TRBV5-8 and TRBJ1-1, the CDR3 gives the full variable domain: EAGVTQSPTHLIKTRGQQATLRCSPISGHTSVYWYQQALGLGLQFLLWYDEGEERNRGNFPPRFSGRQFPNYSSELNVNALELEDSALYLCASSLSKNTEAFFGQGTRLTVV.

The chain uses TRBV19 and TRBJ2-2; 8 bases fit TRBD2. This CDR3 is 17 amino acids long. The junction had 9 bases not matched to a gene; V was cut back by 4 bases and J by 2 bases. Germline V gene sequence: CDR1 LNHDA, CDR2 SQIVND (reference sequence). The DNA of the CDR3 is TGTGCCAGTAGTAGACGTGCGGGAGGCGCTAACACCGGGGAGCTGTTTTTT. Translated, it gives CASSRRAGGANTGELFF.

This chain joins TRBV7-9 and TRBJ1-1; unclear D gene. Per germline, CDR1 SEHNR and CDR2 FQNEAQ (reference sequence). There are 14 residues in the CDR3. V was shortened by 4 bases and J by 2 bases, with 11 bases between the two germline ends. CDR3: CASSSREPNTEAFF. The CDR3 region has the DNA TGTGCCAGCAGCTCGCGGGAACCCAACACTGAAGCTTTCTTT.